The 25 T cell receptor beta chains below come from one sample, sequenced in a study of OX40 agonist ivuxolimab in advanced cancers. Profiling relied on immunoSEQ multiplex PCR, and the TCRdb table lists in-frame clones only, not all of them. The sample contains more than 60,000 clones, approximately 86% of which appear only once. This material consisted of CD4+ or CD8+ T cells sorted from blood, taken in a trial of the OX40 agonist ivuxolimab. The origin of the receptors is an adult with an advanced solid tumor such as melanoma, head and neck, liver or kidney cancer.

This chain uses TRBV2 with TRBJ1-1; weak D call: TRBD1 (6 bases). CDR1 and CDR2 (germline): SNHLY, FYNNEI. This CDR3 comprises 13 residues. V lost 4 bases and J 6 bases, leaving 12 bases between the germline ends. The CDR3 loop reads CASSGPAGAEAFF. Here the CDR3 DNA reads TGTGCCAGCAGTGGACCCGCAGGGGCTGAAGCTTTCTTT.

The DNA for the CDR3 is TGTGCCAGCAGCAAAGAGGGAGGAAAGGATGAAAAACTGTTTTTT. Amino acids: CASSKEGGKDEKLFF. The J gene is TRBJ1-4, the V gene TRBV21-1. TRBV21-1 is reported as a pseudogene. This CDR3 has 15 amino acids.

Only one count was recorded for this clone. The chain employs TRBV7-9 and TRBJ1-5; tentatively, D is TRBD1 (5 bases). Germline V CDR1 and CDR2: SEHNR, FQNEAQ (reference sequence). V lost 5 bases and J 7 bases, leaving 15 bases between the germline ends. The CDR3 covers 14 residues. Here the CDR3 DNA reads TGTGCCAGCAGCCCGGGGGGGATCGGGCAGCCCCAGCATTTT. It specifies CASSPGGIGQPQHF.

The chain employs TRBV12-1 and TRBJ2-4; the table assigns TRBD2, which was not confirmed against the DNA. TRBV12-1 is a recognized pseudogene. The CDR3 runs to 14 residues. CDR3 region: CASSLRLAQNIQYF. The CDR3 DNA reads TGTGCCAGCAGCTTAAGACTAGCCCAAAACATTCAGTACTTC.

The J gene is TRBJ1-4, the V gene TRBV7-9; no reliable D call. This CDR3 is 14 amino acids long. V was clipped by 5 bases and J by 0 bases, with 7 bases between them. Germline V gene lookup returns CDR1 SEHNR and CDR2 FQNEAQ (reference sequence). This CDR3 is CASSAGTTNEKLFF. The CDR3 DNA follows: TGTGCCAGCAGCGCCGGGACAACTAATGAAAAACTGTTTTTT.

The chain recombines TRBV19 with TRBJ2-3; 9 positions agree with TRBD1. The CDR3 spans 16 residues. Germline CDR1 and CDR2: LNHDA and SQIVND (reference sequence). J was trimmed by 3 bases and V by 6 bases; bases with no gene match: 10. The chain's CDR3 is CASSNTGTGPTDTQYF. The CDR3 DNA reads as TGTGCCAGTAGCAATACCGGGACAGGGCCGACAGATACGCAGTATTTT.

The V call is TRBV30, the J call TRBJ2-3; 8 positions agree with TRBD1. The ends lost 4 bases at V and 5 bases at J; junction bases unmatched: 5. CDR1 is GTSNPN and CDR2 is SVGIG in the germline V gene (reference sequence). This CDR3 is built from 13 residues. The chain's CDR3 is CAWKVTGVDTQYF. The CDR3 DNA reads TGTGCCTGGAAGGTGACAGGGGTAGATACGCAGTATTTT.

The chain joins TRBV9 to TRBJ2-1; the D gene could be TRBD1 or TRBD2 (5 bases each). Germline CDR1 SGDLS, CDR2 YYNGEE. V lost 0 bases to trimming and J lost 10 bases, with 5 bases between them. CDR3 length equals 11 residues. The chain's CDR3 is CASSVGGEQFF. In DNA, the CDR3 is TGTGCCAGCAGCGTAGGGGGGGAGCAGTTCTTC.

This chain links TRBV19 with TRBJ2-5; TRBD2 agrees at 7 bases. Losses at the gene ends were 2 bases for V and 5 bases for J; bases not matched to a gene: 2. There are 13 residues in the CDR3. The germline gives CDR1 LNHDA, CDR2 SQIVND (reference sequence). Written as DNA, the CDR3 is TGTGCCAGTAGTATATTGGGAGGGGAGACCCAGTACTTC. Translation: CASSILGGETQYF.

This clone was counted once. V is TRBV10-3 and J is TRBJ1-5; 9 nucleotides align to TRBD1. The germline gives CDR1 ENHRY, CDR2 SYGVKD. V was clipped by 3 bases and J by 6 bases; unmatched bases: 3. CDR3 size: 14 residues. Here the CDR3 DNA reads TGTGCCATCAGTGATCCGACAGGGGGTCAGCCCCAGCATTTT. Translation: CAISDPTGGQPQHF.

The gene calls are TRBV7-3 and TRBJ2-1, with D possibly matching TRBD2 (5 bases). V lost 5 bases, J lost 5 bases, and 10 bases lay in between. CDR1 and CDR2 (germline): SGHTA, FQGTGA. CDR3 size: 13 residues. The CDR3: CASSGSIDNEQFF. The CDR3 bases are TGTGCCAGCAGCGGGAGTATCGACAATGAGCAGTTCTTC.

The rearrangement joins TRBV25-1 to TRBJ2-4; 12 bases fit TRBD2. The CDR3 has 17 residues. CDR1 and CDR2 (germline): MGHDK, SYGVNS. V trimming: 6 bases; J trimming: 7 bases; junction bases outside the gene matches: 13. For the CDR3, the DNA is TGTGCCAGCAGGCAGACTAGCGGGGGTGGTGGTGGGAACATTCAGTACTTC. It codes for CASRQTSGGGGGNIQYF.

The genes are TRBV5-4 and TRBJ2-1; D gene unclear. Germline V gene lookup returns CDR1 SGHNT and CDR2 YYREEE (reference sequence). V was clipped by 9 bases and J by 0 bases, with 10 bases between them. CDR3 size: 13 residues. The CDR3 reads CATGTLSYNEQFF. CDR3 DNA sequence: TGTGCCACAGGAACCCTCTCCTACAATGAGCAGTTCTTC. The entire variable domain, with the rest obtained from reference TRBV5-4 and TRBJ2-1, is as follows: ETGVTQSPTHLIKTRGQQVTLRCSSQSGHNTVSWYQQALGQGPQFIFQYYREEENGRGNFPPRFSGLQFPNYSSELNVNALELDDSALYLCATGTLSYNEQFFGPGTRLTVL.

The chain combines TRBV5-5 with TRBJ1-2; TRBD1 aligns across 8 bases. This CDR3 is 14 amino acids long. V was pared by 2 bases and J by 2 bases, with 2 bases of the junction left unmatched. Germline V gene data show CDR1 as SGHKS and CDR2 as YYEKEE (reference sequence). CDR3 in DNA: TGTGCCAGCAGCTTTGACAGGGGAAACTATGGCTACACCTTC. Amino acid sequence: CASSFDRGNYGYTF.

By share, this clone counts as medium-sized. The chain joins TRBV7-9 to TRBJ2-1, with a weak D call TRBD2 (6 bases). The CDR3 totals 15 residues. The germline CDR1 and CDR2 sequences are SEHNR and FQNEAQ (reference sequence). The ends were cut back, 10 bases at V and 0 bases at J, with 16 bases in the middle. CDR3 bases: TGTGCCACCCCGGGCGGGGAGTACTCCTACAATGAGCAGTTCTTC. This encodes CATPGGEYSYNEQFF.

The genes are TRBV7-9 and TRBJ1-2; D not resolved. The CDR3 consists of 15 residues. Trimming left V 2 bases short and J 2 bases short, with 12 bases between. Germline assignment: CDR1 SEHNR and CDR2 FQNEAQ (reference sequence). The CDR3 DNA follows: TGTGCCAGCAGCTTAATTTCAGGCCACAACTATGGCTACACCTTC. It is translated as CASSLISGHNYGYTF.

The CDR3 is CASSYSIPGYEQYF. The DNA of the CDR3 is TGTGCCAGCAGTTACTCGATTCCGGGCTACGAGCAGTACTTC. The chain links TRBV6-6 to TRBJ2-7; D gene uncertain. Trimming stripped 0 bases from V and 3 bases from J, with 9 bases between. The CDR3 is 14 amino acids. Germline assignment: CDR1 MNHNY and CDR2 SVGAGI (reference sequence).

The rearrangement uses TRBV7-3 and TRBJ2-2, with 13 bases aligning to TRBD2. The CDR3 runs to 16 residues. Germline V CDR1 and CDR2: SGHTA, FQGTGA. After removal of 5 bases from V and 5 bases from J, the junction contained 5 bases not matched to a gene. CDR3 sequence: CASSPRTSGGTGELFF. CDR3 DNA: TGTGCCAGCAGCCCGCGGACTAGCGGGGGTACCGGGGAGCTGTTTTTT.

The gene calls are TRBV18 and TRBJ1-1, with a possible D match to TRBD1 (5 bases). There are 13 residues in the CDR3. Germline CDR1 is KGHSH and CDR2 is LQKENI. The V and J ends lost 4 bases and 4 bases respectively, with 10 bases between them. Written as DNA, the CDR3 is TGTGCCAGCTCACGCGGGGGAGGCACTGAAGCTTTCTTT. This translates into CASSRGGGTEAFF.

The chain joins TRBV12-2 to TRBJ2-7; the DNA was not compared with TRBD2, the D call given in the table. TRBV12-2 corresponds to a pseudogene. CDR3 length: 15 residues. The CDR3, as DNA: TGTGCAAGTCGCTTAAACGGCGGCGATTCCTACGAGCAGTACTTC. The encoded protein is CASRLNGGDSYEQYF.

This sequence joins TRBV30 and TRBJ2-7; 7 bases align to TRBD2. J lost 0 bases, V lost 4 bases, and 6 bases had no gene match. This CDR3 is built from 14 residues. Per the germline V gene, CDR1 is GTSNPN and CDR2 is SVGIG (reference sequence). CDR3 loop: CAWTHRGSSYEQYF. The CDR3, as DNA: TGTGCCTGGACCCACCGCGGGAGCTCCTACGAGCAGTACTTC.

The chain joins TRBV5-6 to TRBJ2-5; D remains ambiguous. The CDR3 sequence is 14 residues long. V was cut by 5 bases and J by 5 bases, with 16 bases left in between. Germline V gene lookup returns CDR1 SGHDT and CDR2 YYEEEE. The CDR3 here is CASSSPPGWETQYF. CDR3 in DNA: TGTGCCAGCAGTTCTCCTCCGGGTTGGGAGACCCAGTACTTC. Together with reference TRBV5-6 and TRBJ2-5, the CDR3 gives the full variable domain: DAGVTQSPTHLIKTRGQQVTLRCSPKSGHDTVSWYQQALGQGPQFIFQYYEEEERQRGNFPDRFSGHQFPNYSSELNVNALLLGDSALYLCASSSPPGWETQYFGPGTRLLVL.

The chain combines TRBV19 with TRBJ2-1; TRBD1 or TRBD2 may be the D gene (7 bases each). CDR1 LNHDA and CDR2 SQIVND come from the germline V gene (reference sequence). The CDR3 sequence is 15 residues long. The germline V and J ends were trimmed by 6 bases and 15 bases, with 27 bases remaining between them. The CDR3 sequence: CASSTQGGTVPTPFF. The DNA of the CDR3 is TGTGCCAGTAGCACCCAGGGGGGGACAGTACCCACCCCGTTCTTC.

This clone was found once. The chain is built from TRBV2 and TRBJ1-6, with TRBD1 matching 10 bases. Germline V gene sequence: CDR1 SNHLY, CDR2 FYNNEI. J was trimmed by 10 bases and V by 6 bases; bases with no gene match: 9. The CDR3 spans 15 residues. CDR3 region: CASRGPWTGGSPLHF. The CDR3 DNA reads TGTGCCAGCAGAGGTCCTTGGACAGGGGGGTCACCCCTCCACTTT.

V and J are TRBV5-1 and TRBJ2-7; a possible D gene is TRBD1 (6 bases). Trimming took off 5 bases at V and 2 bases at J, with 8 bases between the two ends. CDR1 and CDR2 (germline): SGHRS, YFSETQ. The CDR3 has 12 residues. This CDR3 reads CASRDRAYEQYF. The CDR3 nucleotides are TGCGCCAGCAGGGACAGAGCCTACGAGCAGTACTTC.